This T cell receptor beta chain was profiled in a study of cytomegalovirus exposure and HLA in healthy donors. The study's findings and limits: Among TCR beta chains of equal frequency, HLA-associated ones were more clonally expanded in a later analysis.

PCR employed 60 Vbeta and 13 Jbeta primers. Profiled with immunoSEQ multiplex PCR; TCRdb holds only in-frame clones, not every one. The sample includes about 160,000 clones. Remarks on this clone: Its antigen is not known.

Trimming cost V 4 bases and J 8 bases; bases outside gene matches: 6. Germline V gene sequence: CDR1 SGHRS, CDR2 YFSETQ. This CDR3 region has 14 residues. The V call is TRBV5-1, the J call TRBJ1-4; 9 bases map to TRBD1. This receptor was taken from a woman aged 55-69 years in good health and CMV-seronegative. Sequencing was done on a sample of PBMCs. Here the CDR3 DNA reads TGCGCCAGCAGCCCCCGGACAGGGGACGAAAAACTGTTTTTT. It translates to CASSPRTGDEKLFF.